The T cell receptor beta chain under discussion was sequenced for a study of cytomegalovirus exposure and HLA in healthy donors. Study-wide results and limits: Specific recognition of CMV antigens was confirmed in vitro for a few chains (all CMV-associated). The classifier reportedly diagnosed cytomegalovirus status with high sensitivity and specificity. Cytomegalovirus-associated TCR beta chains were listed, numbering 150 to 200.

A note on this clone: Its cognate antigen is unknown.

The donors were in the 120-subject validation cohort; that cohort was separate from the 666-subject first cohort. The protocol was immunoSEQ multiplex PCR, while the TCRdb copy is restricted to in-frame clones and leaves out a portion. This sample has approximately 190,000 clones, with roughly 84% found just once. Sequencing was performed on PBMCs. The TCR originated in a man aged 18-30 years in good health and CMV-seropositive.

The CDR3 loop is CASIEEWGRTEAFF. In nucleotides, the CDR3 is TGTGCCAGCATTGAGGAGTGGGGCAGAACTGAAGCTTTCTTT. This sequence joins TRBV28 and TRBJ1-1; D is possibly TRBD1 (5 bases). Trimming cost V 7 bases and J 5 bases, with 17 bases left between them. The CDR3 contains 14 residues. Germline V lookup: CDR1 MDHEN, CDR2 SYDVKM.